The clone carrying this TCR beta chain was seen only a few times. V lost 5 bases and J lost 4, with 11 bases in between. The CDR3 consists of 13 residues. The germline gives CDR1 SQVTM, CDR2 ANQGSEA. Peripheral blood samples and lesional scalp punch biopsies were obtained from alopecia areata patients. RNA, once extracted, was reverse transcribed into cDNA for use as the sequencing template. Generated by immunoSEQ multiplex PCR, the TCRdb table keeps only in-frame clones and is missing some. The sample gives 150,000 to 200,000 clones, 50% to 70% of which show up once; 14% to 15% is in the top ten. The data originate from a study of CD8+ T cells in alopecia areata.

The sequence was obtained from a human donor with alopecia areata. This rearrangement joins TRBV29-1 to TRBJ2-2; unclear D gene. Sample: CD4+ T cells sorted from blood, taken at week 0. The CDR3 protein is CSVSPGFTGELFF. CDR3 nucleotides: TGCAGCGTTTCCCCCGGCTTCACCGGGGAGCTGTTTTTT.